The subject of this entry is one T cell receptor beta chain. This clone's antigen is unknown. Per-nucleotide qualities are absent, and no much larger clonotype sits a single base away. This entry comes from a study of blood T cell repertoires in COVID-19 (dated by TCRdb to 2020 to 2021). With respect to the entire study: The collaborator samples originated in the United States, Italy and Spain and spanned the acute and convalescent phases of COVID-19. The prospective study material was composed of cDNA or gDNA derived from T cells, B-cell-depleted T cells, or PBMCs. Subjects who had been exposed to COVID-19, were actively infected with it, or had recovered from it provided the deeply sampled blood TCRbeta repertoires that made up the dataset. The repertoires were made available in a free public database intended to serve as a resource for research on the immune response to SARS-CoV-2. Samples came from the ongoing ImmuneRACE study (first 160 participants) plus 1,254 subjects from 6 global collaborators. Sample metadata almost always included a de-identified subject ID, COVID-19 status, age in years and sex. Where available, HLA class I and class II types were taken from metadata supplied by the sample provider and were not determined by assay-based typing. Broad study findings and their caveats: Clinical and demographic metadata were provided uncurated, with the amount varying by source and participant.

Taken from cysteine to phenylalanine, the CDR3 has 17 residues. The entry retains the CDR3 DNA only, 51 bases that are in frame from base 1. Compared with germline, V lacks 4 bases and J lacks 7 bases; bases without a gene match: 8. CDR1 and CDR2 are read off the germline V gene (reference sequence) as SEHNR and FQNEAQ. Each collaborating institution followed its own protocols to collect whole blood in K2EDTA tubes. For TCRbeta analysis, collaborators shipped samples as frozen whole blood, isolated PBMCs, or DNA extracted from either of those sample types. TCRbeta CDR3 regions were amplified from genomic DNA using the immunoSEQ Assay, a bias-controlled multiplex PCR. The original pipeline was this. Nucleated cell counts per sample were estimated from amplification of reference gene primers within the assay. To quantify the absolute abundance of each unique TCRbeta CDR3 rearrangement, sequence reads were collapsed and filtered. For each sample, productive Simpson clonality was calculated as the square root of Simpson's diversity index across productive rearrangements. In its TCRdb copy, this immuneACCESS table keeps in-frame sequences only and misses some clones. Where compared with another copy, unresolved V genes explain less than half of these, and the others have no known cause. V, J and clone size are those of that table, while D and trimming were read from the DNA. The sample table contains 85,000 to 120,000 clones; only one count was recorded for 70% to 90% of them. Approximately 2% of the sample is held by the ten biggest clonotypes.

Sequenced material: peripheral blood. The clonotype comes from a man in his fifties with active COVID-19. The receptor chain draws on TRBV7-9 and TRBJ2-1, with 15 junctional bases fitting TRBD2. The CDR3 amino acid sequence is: CASSSRGLAGGRNEQFF. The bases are TGTGCCAGCAGCTCCCGGGGACTAGCGGGGGGTAGGAATGAGCAGTTCTTC. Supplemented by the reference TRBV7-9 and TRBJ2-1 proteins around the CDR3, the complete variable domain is DTGVSQNPRHKITKRGQNVTFRCDPISEHNRLYWYRQTLGQGPEFLTYFQNEAQLEKSRLLSDRFSAERPKGSFSTLEIQRTEQGDSAMYLCASSSRGLAGGRNEQFFGPGTRLTVL.